The present T cell receptor beta chain was sequenced within a study of T cell repertoires in cytomegalovirus infection. Turning to the study itself: Both recently identified HLA-C-restricted and well-studied HLA-B-restricted CMV epitopes were used in the study. Evidence of both CMV infection and a matching HLA type came from public TCR beta signatures.

TCRdb reanalysed the reads using MiXCR and keeps one entry per CDR3 protein. Counted here are approximately 990,000 distinct CDR3 sequences, under 40% occurring once; the ten biggest clones make up roughly an eighth. Findings and caveats of the study: HLA-C-restricted CMV-specific TCR beta clonotypes were dominant in the ex vivo response. Summed frequency of public TCR beta families distinguished CMV carriers with the relevant HLA.

Deletions cut 0 bases from V and 0 bases from J, with 13 bases between. The CDR3 has 17 residues. CDR1 and CDR2 (germline): MNHEY, SVGEGT. Remarks on this clonotype: Antigen specificity is unknown.

The chain has TRBV6-2 or TRBV6-3 and TRBJ2-3; no firm D call. The sequence was obtained from a human donor in good health (CMV status not recorded). Some clones in this sample may be carry-over from other donors' samples. This material consisted of cultured CD8+ T cells from PBMCs, taken from culture after CMV antigen stimulation. In DNA form, the CDR3 reads TGTGCCAGCAGTTACTCTCATGCAGCGCCAAGCACAGATACGCAGTATTTT. Translation gives CASSYSHAAPSTDTQYF.